Listed here are 6 T cell receptor beta chains from one sample, sequenced in a study of early T cells in non-severe SARS-CoV-2 infection. Via MiXCR, TCRdb re-called the 5' RACE reads, giving one row per CDR3 protein. The sample has roughly 51,000 distinct CDR3 sequences, 5.5% to 7.5% seen once. The sample taken for sequencing was whole blood. The receptor set was obtained from an adult who was a healthcare worker with PCR-confirmed SARS-CoV-2 infection or an uninfected control (not recorded which).

There are many counts of this clonotype. Compared with germline, one end of the junction differs, possibly owing to a read error. CDR3 DNA sequence: TGTGCTAGCAGCTTAGCAGGGGGTGAGCAGTTCTTC. Its protein is CASSLAGGEQFF. The chain employs TRBV7-7 and TRBJ2-1; 7 positions agree with TRBD1. Germline assignment: CDR1 SSHAT and CDR2 FNYEAQ (reference sequence). This CDR3 is 12 amino acids long. The complete variable domain, with remaining parts taken from reference TRBV7-7 and TRBJ2-1, reads GAGVSQSPRYKVTKRGQDVTLRCDPISSHATLYWYQQALGQGPEFLTYFNYEAQPDKSGLPSDRFSAERPEGSISTLTIQRTEQRDSAMYRCASSLAGGEQFFGPGTRLTVL.

In this sample, this clonotype turned up a few times. The V call is TRBV3-1, the J call TRBJ2-7; D is undetermined. Germline lookup yields CDR1 LGHDT and CDR2 YNNKEL (reference sequence). Trimming cost V 4 bases and J 1 base, with 8 bases left between them. The CDR3 has 13 amino acids. The CDR3 bases are TGTGCCAGCAGCCCCATGGGGTCCTACGAGCAGTACTTC. Translated, it gives CASSPMGSYEQYF.

The table lists this clonotype with a few counts. J is TRBJ2-5 and V is TRBV7-2; perhaps TRBD1 as D (6 bases). In germline, CDR1 is SGHTA, CDR2 FQGNSA. Trimming left V 5 bases short and J 3 bases short, with 19 bases between. CDR3 length: 16 residues. The CDR3 DNA sequence: TGTGCCAGCAGCCCCCTGAGGGGGATTGGCAAAGAGACCCAGTACTTC. This sequence encodes CASSPLRGIGKETQYF.

This clonotype has only a few counts. This chain connects TRBV6-2 or TRBV6-3 to TRBJ1-2, with TRBD1 identical over 8 bases. The CDR3 loop spans 14 amino acids. After removal of 5 bases from V and 4 bases from J, the junction contained 6 bases not matched to a gene. CDR1 MNHEY and CDR2 SVGEGT come from the germline V gene. The CDR3 nucleotides read TGTGCCAGCAGTGGACAGGGATTGGGCTATGGCTACACCTTC. It is translated as CASSGQGLGYGYTF.

This clonotype was observed at least ten times. The V gene is TRBV20-1, the J gene TRBJ1-2; D remains unclear. Trimming left V 2 bases short and J 0 bases short, with 16 bases between. CDR1 DFQATT and CDR2 SNEGSKA come from the germline V gene (reference sequence). The CDR3 is 16 amino acids. The CDR3 bases are TGCAGTGCTAGACCATTGGCAGGCAGAACTAACTATGGCTACACCTTC. Its protein product is CSARPLAGRTNYGYTF.

There are many counts of this clonotype. Its ends do not fully match the called genes, so a read error is possible. The CDR3 region is CASSLEGAGTNERLF. In nucleotides, the CDR3 is TGTGCCAGCAGCTTGGAGGGTGCGGGAACCAATGAGCGACTCTTC. The V and J genes are TRBV5-6 and TRBJ2-1, with D tentatively TRBD2 (6 bases). CDR1 SGHDT and CDR2 YYEEEE come from the germline V gene. The CDR3 consists of 15 residues.